The T cell receptor beta chain under discussion was sequenced for a study of control samples from healthy donors and cancer patients. This CDR3 contains 14 residues. CDR1 LGHDT and CDR2 YNNKEL come from the germline V gene (reference sequence). The V segment lost 5 bases and the J segment 8 bases; nucleotides outside the gene matches: 11. Some clones are missing from TCRdb's copy, which holds only in-frame ones; the method was immunoSEQ multiplex PCR. The sample includes some 130,000 clones, about 88% of them seen just once. The chain has TRBV3-1 (or the pseudogene TRBV3-2) and TRBJ1-2; 7 nucleotides line up with TRBD1. Sequenced material: blood. This clonotype was sampled from a woman aged 30 to 39 in good health. CDR3 loop: CASSFNTGVEGYTF. DNA for the CDR3: TGTGCCAGCAGCTTTAACACAGGGGTGGAGGGCTACACCTTC.